The 20 T cell receptor beta chains below come from one sample, sequenced in a study of beta chain features in type 1 diabetes. These TCRs are of unknown antigen specificity. Study outcomes and limitations: Shortening that was moderate but significant affected the TCRB CDR3s of Type 1 diabetes patients in all four CD4+ subsets.

Expressed TCRB transcripts were sequenced because the isolated RNA had all been reverse transcribed beforehand. The assay was immunoSEQ multiplex PCR, and TCRdb's table has in-frame clones only and misses some. The sample holds a few hundred thousand clones, roughly a tenth seen once. What was sequenced was central memory CD4+ T cells from blood. All receptors come from a man aged 25-45 years with type 1 diabetes.

The table lists this clone with a few counts. V is TRBV11-2 and J is TRBJ2-1, with 9 positions matching TRBD1. Germline V gene data show CDR1 as SGHAT and CDR2 as FQNNGV. Trimming took 5 bases from V and 0 from J; bases not matched to a gene: 5. CDR3 size: 16 residues. The CDR3 spells CASSADRGRSYNEQFF. In DNA, the CDR3 is TGTGCCAGCAGCGCGGACAGGGGACGCTCCTACAATGAGCAGTTCTTC. Filled out from reference TRBV11-2 and TRBJ2-1, the complete variable domain reads EAGVAQSPRYKIIEKRQSVAFWCNPISGHATLYWYQQILGQGPKLLIQFQNNGVVDDSQLPKDRFSAERLKGVDSTLKIQPAKLEDSAVYLCASSADRGRSYNEQFFGPGTRLTVL.

The CDR3 DNA follows: TGTGCCAGCAGCCTCCGGGATAGCAGCGTTCTTCTCGGGGTCTCTGGGGCCAACGTCCTGACTTTC. The encoded protein is CASSLRDSSVLLGVSGANVLTF. The chain is built from TRBV4-2 and TRBJ2-6; TRBD2 is a possible D gene (5 bases). CDR1 and CDR2 from the germline V gene are LGHNA and YNFKEQ. Trimming removed 4 bases from V and 0 bases from J, with 28 bases in between. The CDR3 extends over 22 amino acids.

The chain carries TRBV6-4 and TRBJ2-3, with a weak D call TRBD2 (6 bases). The CDR3 has 14 residues. CDR1 is MRHNA, CDR2 SNTAGT, per germline. V was trimmed by 4 bases and J by 5 bases, leaving 13 bases between them. The CDR3 spells CASSVAGGQDTQYF. CDR3 coding DNA: TGTGCCAGCAGTGTAGCTGGAGGGCAAGATACGCAGTATTTT.

This clone was found a few times. The chain employs TRBV18 and TRBJ2-7; 11 bases are shared with TRBD1. This CDR3 has 16 amino acids. Germline CDR1 reads KGHSH; CDR2 reads LQKENI. Unmatched junction bases numbered 6, after V lost 5 bases and J lost 0 bases. The CDR3 DNA reads TGTGCCAGCTCAGGACAGGGGGCTAGGAGCTCCTACGAGCAGTACTTC. Amino acids: CASSGQGARSSYEQYF.

V gene TRBV10-1 combines with J gene TRBJ1-1; TRBD1 might be the D (5 bases). V was clipped by 4 bases and J by 6 bases, with 12 bases between them. Germline CDR1 WNHNN, CDR2 SYGVQD (reference sequence). CDR3 size: 13 residues. The CDR3 nucleotides read TGCGCCAGCAGTGGCGTGAGGGACTCTGAAGCTTTCTTT. It translates to CASSGVRDSEAFF.

The V call is TRBV6-5, the J call TRBJ1-1; D gene unclear. V was cut by 6 bases and J by 1 base, with 12 bases left in between. The CDR3 is 14 amino acids. CDR1 is MNHEY, CDR2 SVGAGI, per germline. CDR3 region: CASRPRAGNTEAFF. DNA of the CDR3: TGTGCCAGCAGACCACGGGCCGGGAACACTGAAGCTTTCTTT.

Only a few counts were recorded for this clone. The CDR3 spells CASSLGNPGRTGELFF. The CDR3 region has the DNA TGTGCCAGCAGCTTAGGGAACCCGGGACGCACCGGGGAGCTGTTTTTT. The chain employs TRBV7-9 and TRBJ2-2; D is possibly TRBD1 or TRBD2 (5 bases each). The germline V and J ends were trimmed by 1 base and 4 bases, with 13 bases remaining between them. CDR1 and CDR2 (germline): SEHNR, FQNEAQ (reference sequence). This CDR3 is 16 amino acids long.

In its sample, this clone was seen many times. This chain joins TRBV4-1 and TRBJ1-5; 8 bases align to TRBD1. V shed 3 bases and J 9 bases; nucleotides not matched to a gene: 16. CDR1 and CDR2 (germline): MGHRA, YSYEKL. The CDR3 is made up of 17 amino acids. The CDR3 bases are TGCGCCAGCAGCCACGGTAAGAGGACAGGGAGTGTAGGGCCCCAGCATTTT. The encoded protein is CASSHGKRTGSVGPQHF.

This clone has only a few counts. Here the CDR3 DNA reads TGTGCCAGCAGCTCACAAATACAGCTGAACACTGAAGCTTTCTTT. Its translation: CASSSQIQLNTEAFF. This chain joins TRBV7-2 and TRBJ1-1; D call uncertain. Trimming removed 4 bases at V and 0 bases at J, with 12 bases between. The V gene's germline CDR1 is SGHTA and CDR2 FQGNSA. The CDR3 sequence is 15 residues long.

The chain joins TRBV10-3 to TRBJ2-2, with D tentatively TRBD2 (5 bases). V lost 11 bases and J lost 5, with 12 bases in between. The CDR3 loop spans 12 amino acids. Germline assignment: CDR1 ENHRY and CDR2 SYGVKD. For the CDR3, the DNA is TGTGCCTCCGATCCGGGGACCGGGGAGCTGTTTTTT. Protein product: CASDPGTGELFF.

A few counts support this clone. The rearrangement joins TRBV2 to TRBJ2-1, with D uncertain. V was cut by 7 bases and J by 4 bases, with 11 bases left in between. Germline V CDR1 and CDR2: SNHLY, FYNNEI. This CDR3 has 13 residues. The CDR3, as DNA: TGTGCCAGCAACAAACAGCTATACAATGAGCAGTTCTTC. This codes for CASNKQLYNEQFF.

This clone was observed a handful of times. V usage is TRBV5-1 and J usage is TRBJ2-1; D is unclear. Germline V gives CDR1 SGHRS, CDR2 YFSETQ. The CDR3 totals 14 residues. The V gene lost 1 base and the J gene lost 5 bases, with 10 bases spanning the gap. The CDR3 region has the DNA TGCGCCAGCAGCTTGATCGAGAGAAACAATGAGCAGTTCTTC. As protein: CASSLIERNNEQFF. Full variable domain (remainder filled in from reference TRBV5-1 and TRBJ2-1): KAGVTQTPRYLIKTRGQQVTLSCSPISGHRSVSWYQQTPGQGLQFLFEYFSETQRNKGNFPGRFSGRQFSNSRSEMNVSTLELGDSALYLCASSLIERNNEQFFGPGTRLTVL.

The chain carries TRBV5-8 and TRBJ1-2; D is unresolved. The CDR3 contains 12 residues. CDR1 is SGHTS, CDR2 YDEGEE, per germline. Trimming cost V 4 bases and J 2 bases, with 6 bases left between them. The CDR3 sequence: CASSRRNYGYTF. In DNA, the CDR3 is TGTGCCAGCAGCCGAAGAAACTATGGCTACACCTTC. Full variable domain (missing parts from reference TRBV5-8 and TRBJ1-2): EAGVTQSPTHLIKTRGQQATLRCSPISGHTSVYWYQQALGLGLQFLLWYDEGEERNRGNFPPRFSGRQFPNYSSELNVNALELEDSALYLCASSRRNYGYTFGSGTRLTVV.

This chain links TRBV5-1 with TRBJ2-3; D remains unclear. This CDR3 has 15 residues. Per the germline V gene, CDR1 is SGHRS and CDR2 is YFSETQ. The V and J ends lost 0 bases and 4 bases respectively, with 12 bases between them. The CDR3 spells CASSLASKSADTQYF. In nucleotides, the CDR3 is TGCGCCAGCAGCTTGGCCTCGAAGAGCGCAGATACGCAGTATTTT.

CDR3 sequence (DNA): TGTGCCAGCAGCGGCCTCTTTCGGACTAGCGGGATCCACTACGAGCAGTACTTC. Its translation is CASSGLFRTSGIHYEQYF. The gene calls are TRBV4-2 and TRBJ2-7; 12 bases map to TRBD2. Germline CDR1 is LGHNA and CDR2 is YNFKEQ. This CDR3 spans 18 amino acids. The trim removed 5 bases at V and 3 bases at J, leaving 14 bases unmatched.

Only a few counts were recorded for this clone. A far larger clone differs by one base, so this is likely a read error. This sequence joins TRBV7-3 and TRBJ2-5; the D is unclear. This CDR3 spans 11 amino acids. The germline V gene encodes CDR1 SGHTA and CDR2 FQGTGA. V was clipped by 2 bases and J by 7 bases, with 5 bases between them. CDR3 amino acids: CASSLEVTQYF. The DNA of the CDR3 is TGTGCCAGCAGCTTAGAGGTGACCCAGTACTTC.

The chain has TRBV7-9 and TRBJ2-3; TRBD2 agrees at 9 bases. Germline V lookup: CDR1 SEHNR, CDR2 FQNEAQ (reference sequence). CDR3 size: 16 residues. The V segment lost 5 bases and the J segment 4 bases; nucleotides outside the gene matches: 10. In DNA, the CDR3 is TGTGCCAGCAGCCCGGGGAGGGGACTAGCCCCAGATACGCAGTATTTT. Encoded protein: CASSPGRGLAPDTQYF. Complete variable domain (other parts from reference TRBV7-9 and TRBJ2-3): DTGVSQNPRHKITKRGQNVTFRCDPISEHNRLYWYRQTLGQGPEFLTYFQNEAQLEKSRLLSDRFSAERPKGSFSTLEIQRTEQGDSAMYLCASSPGRGLAPDTQYFGPGTRLTVL.

This clone was detected only a few times. V is TRBV21-1 and J is TRBJ1-1. TRBV21-1 is given as a pseudogene. The CDR3 runs 13 residues. CDR3: CASSLRPLGKRFF. For the CDR3, the DNA is TGTGCCAGCAGCCTACGACCGCTTGGTAAGAGGTTTTTT.

This clone turned up a few times. This sequence joins TRBV7-2 and TRBJ2-2, with TRBD2 identical over 13 bases. The CDR3 sequence is 17 residues long. Unmatched junction bases numbered 10, after V lost 5 bases and J lost 7 bases. Per germline, CDR1 SGHTA and CDR2 FQGNSA. In DNA, the CDR3 is TGTGCCAGCAGCGTTGCAACTAGCGGGAGGGGACTCGGGGAGCTGTTTTTT. Translated, it gives CASSVATSGRGLGELFF.

This clone has just a few counts. Written as DNA, the CDR3 is TGTGCCTGGAGCAGCCCCGGGGGTGCCTCCTATGGCTACACCTTC. Its translation is CAWSSPGGASYGYTF. The rearrangement uses TRBV30 and TRBJ1-2, with a possible D match to TRBD1 (5 bases). The CDR3 extends over 15 amino acids. Between the trimmed V and J ends, which lost 3 bases and 4 bases, there was a span of 18 bases. Germline CDR1 GTSNPN, CDR2 SVGIG (reference sequence).